This T cell receptor beta chain came from a study of healthy donors' naive CD4 and CD8 T cells. Study-wide background: Donors came from three age groups: 20-25, 40-50 and 60-70 years.

V dropped 3 bases and J dropped 4 bases, with 6 bases sitting between them. Looked up from germline, CDR1 is SNHLY and CDR2 is FYNNEI. CDR3 length: 12 amino acids. Naive CD4+ cells were sorted as CD4+CD8-CD45RO-CD45RA+; naive CD8+ as CD8+CD4-CD45RA+CD27bright. A linear amplification protocol produced the TCR libraries from around 500 ng of total RNA. TCRdb fed the reads into MiXCR, producing one record per CDR3 protein. The sample consists of some 190,000 distinct CDR3 sequences, about 74% of them appearing once. Findings and caveats of the study: Bulk sequencing left alpha and beta chains unpaired.

This clonotype appeared once. The antigen remains undetermined. Sequencing used naive CD4+ and CD8+ T cells sorted from blood, pooled from several donors. The chain links TRBV2 to TRBJ1-1; D is uncertain. This sequence originates from a pool of human donors in good health; the sample pools cells from several healthy donors. DNA for the CDR3: TGTGCCAGCAGTGAGGTTTCCACTGAAGCTTTCTTT. Protein product: CASSEVSTEAFF.